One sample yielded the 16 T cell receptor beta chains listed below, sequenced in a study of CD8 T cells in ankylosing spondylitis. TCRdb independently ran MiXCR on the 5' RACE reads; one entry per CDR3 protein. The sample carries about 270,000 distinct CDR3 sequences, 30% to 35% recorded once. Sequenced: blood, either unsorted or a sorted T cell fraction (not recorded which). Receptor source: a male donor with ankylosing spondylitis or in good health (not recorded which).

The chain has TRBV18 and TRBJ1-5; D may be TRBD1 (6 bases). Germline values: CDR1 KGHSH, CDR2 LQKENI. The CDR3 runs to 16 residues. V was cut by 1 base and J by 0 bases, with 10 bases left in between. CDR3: CASSPHREYSNQPQHF. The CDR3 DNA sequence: TGTGCCAGCTCACCACACAGGGAATATAGCAATCAGCCCCAGCATTTT.

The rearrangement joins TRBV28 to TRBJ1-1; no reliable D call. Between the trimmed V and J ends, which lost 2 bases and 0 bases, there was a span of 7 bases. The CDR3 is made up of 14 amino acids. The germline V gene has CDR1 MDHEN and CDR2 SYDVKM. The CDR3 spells CASSLVQLNTEAFF. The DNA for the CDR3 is TGTGCCAGCAGTTTAGTACAGCTGAACACTGAAGCTTTCTTT.

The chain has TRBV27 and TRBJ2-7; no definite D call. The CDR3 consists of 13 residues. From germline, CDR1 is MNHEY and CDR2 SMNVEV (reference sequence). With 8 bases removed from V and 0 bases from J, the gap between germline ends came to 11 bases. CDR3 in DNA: TGTGCCAGCCGAGACTGGAGCTCCTACGAGCAGTACTTC. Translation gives CASRDWSSYEQYF.

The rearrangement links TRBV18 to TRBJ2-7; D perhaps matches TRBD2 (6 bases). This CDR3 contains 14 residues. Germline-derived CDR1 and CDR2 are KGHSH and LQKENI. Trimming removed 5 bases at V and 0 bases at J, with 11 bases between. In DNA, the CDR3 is TGTGCCAGCTCATCGGGACTCGACTCCTACGAGCAGTACTTC. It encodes CASSSGLDSYEQYF.

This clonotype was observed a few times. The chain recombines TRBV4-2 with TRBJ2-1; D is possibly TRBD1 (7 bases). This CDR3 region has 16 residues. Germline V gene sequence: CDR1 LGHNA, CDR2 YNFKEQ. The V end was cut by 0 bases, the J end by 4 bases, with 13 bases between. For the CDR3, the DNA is TGTGCCAGCAGCCAAGATGCAGGGGGGCGGTACAATGAGCAGTTCTTC. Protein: CASSQDAGGRYNEQFF.

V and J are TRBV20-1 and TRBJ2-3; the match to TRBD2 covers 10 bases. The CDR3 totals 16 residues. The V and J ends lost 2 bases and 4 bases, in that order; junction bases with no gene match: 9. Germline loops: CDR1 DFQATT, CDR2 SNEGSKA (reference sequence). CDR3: CSARSSSGGSADTQYF. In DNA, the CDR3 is TGCAGTGCTAGATCCTCTAGCGGGGGTTCTGCAGATACGCAGTATTTT.

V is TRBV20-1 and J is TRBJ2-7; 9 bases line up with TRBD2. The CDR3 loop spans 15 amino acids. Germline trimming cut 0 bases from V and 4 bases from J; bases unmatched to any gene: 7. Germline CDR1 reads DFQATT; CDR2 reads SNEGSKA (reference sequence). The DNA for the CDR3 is TGCAGTGCTAGAGAGCGGGGGGGAGGCTCTTACGAGCAGTACTTC. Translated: CSARERGGGSYEQYF.

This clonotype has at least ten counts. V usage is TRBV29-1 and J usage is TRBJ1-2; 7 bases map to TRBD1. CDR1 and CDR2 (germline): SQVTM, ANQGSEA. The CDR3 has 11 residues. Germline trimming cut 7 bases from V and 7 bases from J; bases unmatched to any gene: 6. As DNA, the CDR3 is TGCAGCGACACGACAGGGTCTGGCTACACCTTC. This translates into CSDTTGSGYTF. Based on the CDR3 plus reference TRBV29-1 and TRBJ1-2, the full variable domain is SAVISQKPSRDICQRGTSLTIQCQVDSQVTMMFWYRQQPGQSLTLIATANQGSEATYESGFVIDKFPISRPNLTFSTLTVSNMSPEDSSIYLCSDTTGSGYTFGSGTRLTVV.

The CDR3 coding sequence is TGTGCCAGCACCTCTTTGGGCCGAAAGAAGGAAAAACTGTTTTTT. It is translated as CASTSLGRKKEKLFF. The V gene is TRBV28, the J gene TRBJ1-4; D not resolved. The ends were cut back, 7 bases at V and 8 bases at J, with 20 bases in the middle. CDR1 and CDR2 (germline): MDHEN, SYDVKM. The CDR3 has 15 residues.

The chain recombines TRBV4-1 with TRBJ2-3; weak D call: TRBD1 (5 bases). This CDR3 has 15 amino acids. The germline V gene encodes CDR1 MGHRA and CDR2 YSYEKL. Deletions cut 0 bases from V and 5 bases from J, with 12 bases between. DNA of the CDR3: TGCGCCAGCAGCCAAGAACCCAGGGCTAAAGATACGCAGTATTTT. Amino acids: CASSQEPRAKDTQYF.

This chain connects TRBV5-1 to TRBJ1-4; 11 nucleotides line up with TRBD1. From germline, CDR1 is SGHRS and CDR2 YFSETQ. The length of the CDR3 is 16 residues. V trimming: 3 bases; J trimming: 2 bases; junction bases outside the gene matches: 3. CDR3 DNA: TGCGCCAGCAGCTCGGGACAGGGGGACACTAATGAAAAACTGTTTTTT. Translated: CASSSGQGDTNEKLFF.

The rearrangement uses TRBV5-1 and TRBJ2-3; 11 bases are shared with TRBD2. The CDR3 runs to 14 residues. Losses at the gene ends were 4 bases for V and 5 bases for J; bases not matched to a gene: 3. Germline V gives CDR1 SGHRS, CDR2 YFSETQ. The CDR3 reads CASSQTSGGDTQYF. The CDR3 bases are TGCGCCAGCAGCCAAACTAGCGGGGGAGATACGCAGTATTTT.

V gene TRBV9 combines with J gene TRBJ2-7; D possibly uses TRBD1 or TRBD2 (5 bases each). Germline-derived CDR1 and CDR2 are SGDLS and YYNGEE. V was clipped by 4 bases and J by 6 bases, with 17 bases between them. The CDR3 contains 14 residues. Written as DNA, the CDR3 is TGTGCCAGCAGCCCCCGGGGTGGGGCGGGCGAGCAGTACTTC. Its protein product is CASSPRGGAGEQYF. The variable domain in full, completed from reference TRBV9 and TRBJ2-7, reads DSGVTQTPKHLITATGQRVTLRCSPRSGDLSVYWYQQSLDQGLQFLIQYYNGEERAKGNILERFSAQQFPDLHSELNLSSLELGDSALYFCASSPRGGAGEQYFGPGTRLTVT.

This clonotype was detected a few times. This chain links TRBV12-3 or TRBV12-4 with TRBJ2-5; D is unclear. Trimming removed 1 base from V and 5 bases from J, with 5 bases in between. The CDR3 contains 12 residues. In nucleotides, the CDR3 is TGTGCCAGCAGTTTAGGGCCGGAGACCCAGTACTTC. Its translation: CASSLGPETQYF.

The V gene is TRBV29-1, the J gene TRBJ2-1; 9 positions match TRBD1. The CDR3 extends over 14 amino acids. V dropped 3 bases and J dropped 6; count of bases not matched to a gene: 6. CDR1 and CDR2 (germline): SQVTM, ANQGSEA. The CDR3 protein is CSVDRDRVFNEQFF. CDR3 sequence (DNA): TGCAGCGTTGACCGGGACAGGGTGTTCAATGAGCAGTTCTTC.

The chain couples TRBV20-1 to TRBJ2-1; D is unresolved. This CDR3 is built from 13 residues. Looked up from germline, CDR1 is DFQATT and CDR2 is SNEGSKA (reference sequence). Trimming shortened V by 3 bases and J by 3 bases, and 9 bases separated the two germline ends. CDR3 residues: CSARYQSYNEQFF. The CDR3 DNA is TGCAGTGCTAGGTATCAAAGCTACAATGAGCAGTTCTTC.